The 28 T cell receptor beta chains listed next were all sequenced from one sample in a study of T cell responses to AZD1222 COVID-19 vaccine. TCRdb keeps only in-frame clones here, not all; method: immunoSEQ multiplex PCR. The sample carries some 64,000 clones, 80% to 95% recorded once. Sample: peripheral blood, taken 28 days after the second dose of the MenACWY control vaccine. The origin of the receptors is an adult who received the MenACWY meningococcal vaccine as a control.

The chain is built from TRBV7-3 and TRBJ2-4; 8 bases fit TRBD1. Germline V gene sequence: CDR1 SGHTA, CDR2 FQGTGA. V gave up 10 bases and J gave up 0 bases; unmatched junction bases: 11. CDR3 size: 16 residues. This CDR3 reads CANPDRDRKAKNIQYF. In DNA form, the CDR3 reads TGTGCCAACCCAGACCGGGACAGGAAAGCCAAAAACATTCAGTACTTC.

This clone has a single count. The CDR3 bases are TGTGCCAGCAGCGTAGACCACAGATTGAACACTGAAGCTTTCTTT. Protein product: CASSVDHRLNTEAFF. The chain is built from TRBV9 and TRBJ1-1; no definite D call. The CDR3 contains 15 residues. V shed 0 bases and J shed 0 bases, with 9 bases lying between them. Germline CDR1 is SGDLS and CDR2 is YYNGEE.

The V gene is TRBV7-2, the J gene TRBJ2-7, with TRBD1 identical over 8 bases. This CDR3 has 15 amino acids. V trimming: 0 bases; J trimming: 7 bases; junction bases outside the gene matches: 8. In germline, CDR1 is SGHTA, CDR2 FQGNSA. Here the CDR3 reads CASSLAGQGAWEQYF. Written as DNA, the CDR3 is TGTGCCAGCAGCTTAGCGGGTCAGGGGGCGTGGGAGCAGTACTTC.

This clone has a single count. The J gene is TRBJ1-1, the V gene TRBV5-1; D is ambiguous. The V and J ends lost 3 bases and 1 base respectively, with 13 bases between them. The germline CDR1 and CDR2 sequences are SGHRS and YFSETQ. The CDR3 is made up of 15 amino acids. This CDR3 is CASSSFRTENTEAFF. The CDR3 DNA follows: TGCGCCAGCAGCTCCTTTCGGACCGAGAACACTGAAGCTTTCTTT.

V gene TRBV27 combines with J gene TRBJ2-1, with D perhaps TRBD2 (5 bases). V gave up 6 bases and J gave up 6 bases, with 15 bases separating them. In germline, CDR1 is MNHEY, CDR2 SMNVEV (reference sequence). This CDR3 comprises 14 residues. Here the CDR3 reads CASRTGSLLNEQFF. DNA of the CDR3: TGTGCCAGCAGGACGGGGAGCTTACTCAATGAGCAGTTCTTC.

This chain connects TRBV2 to TRBJ1-3; D remains ambiguous. Germline loops: CDR1 SNHLY, CDR2 FYNNEI. This CDR3 comprises 14 residues. V was shortened by 5 bases and J by 0 bases, with 8 bases between the two germline ends. CDR3: CASSLGFSGNTIYF. The DNA of the CDR3 is TGTGCCAGCAGTCTGGGGTTCTCTGGAAACACCATATATTTT.

J is TRBJ1-1 and V is TRBV9; D is possibly TRBD1 (6 bases). V dropped 4 bases and J dropped 1 base, with 11 bases sitting between them. This CDR3 has 14 residues. The germline V gene has CDR1 SGDLS and CDR2 YYNGEE. The CDR3 nucleotides read TGTGCCAGCAGCCTCAAGGACAGGAACACTGAAGCTTTCTTT. This codes for CASSLKDRNTEAFF.

The V and J genes are TRBV29-1 and TRBJ2-1, with D hard to call. With 7 bases removed from V and 7 bases from J, the gap between germline ends came to 14 bases. The CDR3 is made up of 12 amino acids. Germline CDR1 is SQVTM and CDR2 is ANQGSEA. In nucleotides, the CDR3 is TGCAGCGGGGGATTGGTGGAGAATGAGCAGTTCTTC. Its protein product is CSGGLVENEQFF.

The chain uses TRBV28 and TRBJ2-3, with 8 positions matching TRBD2. The germline V gene has CDR1 MDHEN and CDR2 SYDVKM. V shed 8 bases and J 1 base; nucleotides not matched to a gene: 14. The CDR3 is 17 amino acids. This CDR3 is CASSLAGGLVGTDTQYF. CDR3 nucleotides: TGTGCCAGCTCCCTCGCGGGAGGCCTGGTAGGCACAGATACGCAGTATTTT.

This chain joins TRBV7-9 and TRBJ1-2, with 7 positions matching TRBD1. The CDR3 runs to 18 residues. V was pared by 5 bases and J by 3 bases, with 18 bases of the junction left unmatched. From germline, CDR1 is SEHNR and CDR2 FQNEAQ (reference sequence). The DNA for the CDR3 is TGTGCCAGCAGCCCTAAGAGGAGGGGGCCAAGGGGCGACTATGGCTACACCTTC. Translation gives CASSPKRRGPRGDYGYTF.

This chain joins TRBV15 and TRBJ1-2; the match to TRBD1 covers 10 bases. This CDR3 region has 14 residues. Per the germline V gene, CDR1 is LNHNV and CDR2 is YYDKDF (reference sequence). V gave up 3 bases and J gave up 4 bases; unmatched junction bases: 2. The CDR3 reads CATSSGTGVYGYTF. The CDR3 nucleotides read TGTGCCACCAGCAGCGGGACAGGGGTCTATGGCTACACCTTC.

The V gene is TRBV10-3, the J gene TRBJ2-3, with 7 nucleotides matching TRBD1. Germline CDR1 ENHRY, CDR2 SYGVKD. CDR3 length: 14 residues. V lost 10 bases to trimming and J lost 7 bases; unmatched junction nucleotides: 14. In DNA, the CDR3 is TGTGCCACCGGGTCCGAGACAGGGAGTAATACGCAGTATTTT. Translating it yields CATGSETGSNTQYF.

The rearrangement links TRBV4-2 to TRBJ1-2, with 9 bases aligning to TRBD1. This CDR3 region has 16 residues. The V gene end was trimmed by 1 base and the J gene end by 12 bases; junction bases not matched to a gene: 15. Germline CDR1 is LGHNA and CDR2 is YNFKEQ. The DNA for the CDR3 is TGTGCCAGCAGCCAAGTCGGAAGGGACAGGGACCTCGGAGACACCTTC. It encodes CASSQVGRDRDLGDTF.

The chain has TRBV4-2 and TRBJ2-1; D unresolved. Germline V gene sequence: CDR1 LGHNA, CDR2 YNFKEQ. This CDR3 spans 15 amino acids. Trimming took off 5 bases at V and 9 bases at J, with 20 bases between the two ends. The CDR3 sequence: CASSSHSSPAGEQFF. The CDR3 DNA follows: TGTGCCAGCAGCTCGCACTCCTCCCCGGCTGGTGAGCAGTTCTTC.

The chain recombines TRBV28 with TRBJ1-2; 8 nucleotides align to TRBD1. This CDR3 spans 13 amino acids. With 6 bases clipped from V and 4 bases from J, the junction kept 4 bases outside the gene matches. The germline V gene has CDR1 MDHEN and CDR2 SYDVKM. This CDR3 reads CASRVDRGYGYTF. The CDR3 nucleotides are TGTGCCAGCAGGGTCGACAGGGGCTATGGCTACACCTTC.

In this sample, this clone turned up a few times. The rearrangement uses TRBV5-6 and TRBJ2-3; unclear D gene. This CDR3 contains 14 residues. Trimming took 4 bases from V and 4 from J, leaving 13 bases between them. The V gene's germline CDR1 is SGHDT and CDR2 YYEEEE. In nucleotides, the CDR3 is TGTGCCAGCAGCCCCCGTGCGGAGCCAGATACGCAGTATTTT. Translation gives CASSPRAEPDTQYF.

The chain employs TRBV6-5 and TRBJ1-5; D ambiguous. The CDR3 covers 13 residues. Germline V gives CDR1 MNHEY, CDR2 SVGAGI. The ends were cut back, 4 bases at V and 6 bases at J, with 10 bases in the middle. This CDR3 reads CASSSREGQPQHF. DNA for the CDR3: TGTGCCAGCAGTTCTCGGGAGGGTCAGCCCCAGCATTTT.

A single count supports this clone. This chain links TRBV7-2 with TRBJ2-5; weak D call: TRBD1 (6 bases). This CDR3 spans 14 amino acids. CDR1 and CDR2 from the germline V gene are SGHTA and FQGNSA. Trimming stripped 1 base from V and 5 bases from J, with 11 bases between. The CDR3 sequence is CASSLDRVWETQYF. CDR3 sequence (DNA): TGTGCCAGCAGCTTAGACAGGGTGTGGGAGACCCAGTACTTC.

The chain is built from TRBV28 and TRBJ2-7; D remains unclear. This CDR3 region has 14 residues. Germline lookup yields CDR1 MDHEN and CDR2 SYDVKM. The V gene lost 5 bases and the J gene lost 3 bases, with 14 bases spanning the gap. The CDR3 sequence: CASSPRTVSYEQYF. The CDR3 bases are TGTGCCAGCAGTCCCCGGACGGTCAGCTACGAGCAGTACTTC.

The chain is built from TRBV5-1 and TRBJ1-1, with TRBD1 matching over 10 bases. This CDR3 spans 14 amino acids. With 5 bases clipped from V and 10 bases from J, the junction kept 11 bases outside the gene matches. CDR1 is SGHRS, CDR2 YFSETQ, per germline. CDR3 sequence (DNA): TGCGCCAGCAGTCCTAATCCGGGACAGGGGCGAGCTTTCTTT. Its translation: CASSPNPGQGRAFF.

V usage is TRBV5-1 and J usage is TRBJ2-1; 8 bases are a match to TRBD1. Trimming removed 2 bases from V and 7 bases from J; junction bases left unmatched: 8. CDR1 and CDR2 (germline): SGHRS, YFSETQ. The length of the CDR3 is 15 residues. CDR3 DNA sequence: TGCGCCAGCAGCTTTGGACAGGGAGTACGGAATGAGCAGTTCTTC. It specifies CASSFGQGVRNEQFF.

This chain joins TRBV6-5 and TRBJ2-2; D is possibly TRBD2 (6 bases). The length of the CDR3 is 14 residues. Germline V gene sequence: CDR1 MNHEY, CDR2 SVGAGI. Trimming pared 5 bases from V and 4 bases from J, leaving 11 bases between. The CDR3 spells CASSRERVTGELFF. In DNA form, the CDR3 reads TGTGCCAGCAGTCGGGAGCGAGTCACCGGGGAGCTGTTTTTT.

The rearrangement uses TRBV7-2 and TRBJ1-1, with 8 bases identical to TRBD1. Per the germline V gene, CDR1 is SGHTA and CDR2 is FQGNSA. Unmatched junction bases numbered 2, after V lost 1 base and J lost 7 bases. This CDR3 is built from 13 residues. The CDR3: CASSLVGQGEAFF. The CDR3 DNA reads TGTGCCAGCAGCTTAGTTGGACAGGGTGAAGCTTTCTTT.

CDR3 sequence (DNA): TGTGCCAGCAGCCCAGGGACAGGGGGTTTGTATGGCTACACCTTC. It yields the protein CASSPGTGGLYGYTF. V gene TRBV9 combines with J gene TRBJ1-2; 11 bases are a match to TRBD1. The CDR3 is 15 amino acids. V lost 4 bases and J lost 5; bases outside the gene matches: 7. Germline CDR1 is SGDLS and CDR2 is YYNGEE.

V usage is TRBV2 and J usage is TRBJ1-1; D is unclear. The CDR3 totals 15 residues. Germline values: CDR1 SNHLY, CDR2 FYNNEI. Between the trimmed V and J ends, which lost 4 bases and 6 bases, there was a span of 18 bases. The CDR3 reads CASSGGAGDWAEAFF. For the CDR3, the DNA is TGTGCCAGCAGTGGAGGTGCGGGCGATTGGGCTGAAGCTTTCTTT.

V and J are TRBV11-2 and TRBJ1-4, with D uncertain. This CDR3 has 15 amino acids. Per germline, CDR1 SGHAT and CDR2 FQNNGV. Trimming shortened V by 4 bases and J by 5 bases, and 14 bases separated the two germline ends. The CDR3: CASSSLERPNEKLFF. The CDR3 nucleotides are TGTGCCAGCAGCTCTTTGGAAAGGCCAAATGAAAAACTGTTTTTT. Using reference TRBV11-2 and TRBJ1-4 for the parts outside the CDR3, the full variable domain is EAGVAQSPRYKIIEKRQSVAFWCNPISGHATLYWYQQILGQGPKLLIQFQNNGVVDDSQLPKDRFSAERLKGVDSTLKIQPAKLEDSAVYLCASSSLERPNEKLFFGSGTQLSVL.

The CDR3 region has the DNA TGTGCCAGCAGTCCCCGGACAGGGGGCGACGTAAACCAGCCCCAGCATTTT. This codes for CASSPRTGGDVNQPQHF. This rearrangement joins TRBV27 to TRBJ1-5, with 11 bases that match TRBD1. This CDR3 spans 17 amino acids. Germline CDR1 is MNHEY and CDR2 is SMNVEV (reference sequence). V gave up 5 bases and J gave up 7 bases; unmatched junction bases: 13.

The rearrangement joins TRBV27 to TRBJ1-2; tentative D call: TRBD1 (6 bases). CDR1 is MNHEY, CDR2 SMNVEV, per germline (reference sequence). The V end was cut by 6 bases, the J end by 8 bases, with 22 bases between. The CDR3 is 15 amino acids. This CDR3 reads CASSPGGSPRDGYTF. Here the CDR3 DNA reads TGTGCCAGCAGCCCCGGGGGCAGCCCAAGGGACGGCTACACCTTC.